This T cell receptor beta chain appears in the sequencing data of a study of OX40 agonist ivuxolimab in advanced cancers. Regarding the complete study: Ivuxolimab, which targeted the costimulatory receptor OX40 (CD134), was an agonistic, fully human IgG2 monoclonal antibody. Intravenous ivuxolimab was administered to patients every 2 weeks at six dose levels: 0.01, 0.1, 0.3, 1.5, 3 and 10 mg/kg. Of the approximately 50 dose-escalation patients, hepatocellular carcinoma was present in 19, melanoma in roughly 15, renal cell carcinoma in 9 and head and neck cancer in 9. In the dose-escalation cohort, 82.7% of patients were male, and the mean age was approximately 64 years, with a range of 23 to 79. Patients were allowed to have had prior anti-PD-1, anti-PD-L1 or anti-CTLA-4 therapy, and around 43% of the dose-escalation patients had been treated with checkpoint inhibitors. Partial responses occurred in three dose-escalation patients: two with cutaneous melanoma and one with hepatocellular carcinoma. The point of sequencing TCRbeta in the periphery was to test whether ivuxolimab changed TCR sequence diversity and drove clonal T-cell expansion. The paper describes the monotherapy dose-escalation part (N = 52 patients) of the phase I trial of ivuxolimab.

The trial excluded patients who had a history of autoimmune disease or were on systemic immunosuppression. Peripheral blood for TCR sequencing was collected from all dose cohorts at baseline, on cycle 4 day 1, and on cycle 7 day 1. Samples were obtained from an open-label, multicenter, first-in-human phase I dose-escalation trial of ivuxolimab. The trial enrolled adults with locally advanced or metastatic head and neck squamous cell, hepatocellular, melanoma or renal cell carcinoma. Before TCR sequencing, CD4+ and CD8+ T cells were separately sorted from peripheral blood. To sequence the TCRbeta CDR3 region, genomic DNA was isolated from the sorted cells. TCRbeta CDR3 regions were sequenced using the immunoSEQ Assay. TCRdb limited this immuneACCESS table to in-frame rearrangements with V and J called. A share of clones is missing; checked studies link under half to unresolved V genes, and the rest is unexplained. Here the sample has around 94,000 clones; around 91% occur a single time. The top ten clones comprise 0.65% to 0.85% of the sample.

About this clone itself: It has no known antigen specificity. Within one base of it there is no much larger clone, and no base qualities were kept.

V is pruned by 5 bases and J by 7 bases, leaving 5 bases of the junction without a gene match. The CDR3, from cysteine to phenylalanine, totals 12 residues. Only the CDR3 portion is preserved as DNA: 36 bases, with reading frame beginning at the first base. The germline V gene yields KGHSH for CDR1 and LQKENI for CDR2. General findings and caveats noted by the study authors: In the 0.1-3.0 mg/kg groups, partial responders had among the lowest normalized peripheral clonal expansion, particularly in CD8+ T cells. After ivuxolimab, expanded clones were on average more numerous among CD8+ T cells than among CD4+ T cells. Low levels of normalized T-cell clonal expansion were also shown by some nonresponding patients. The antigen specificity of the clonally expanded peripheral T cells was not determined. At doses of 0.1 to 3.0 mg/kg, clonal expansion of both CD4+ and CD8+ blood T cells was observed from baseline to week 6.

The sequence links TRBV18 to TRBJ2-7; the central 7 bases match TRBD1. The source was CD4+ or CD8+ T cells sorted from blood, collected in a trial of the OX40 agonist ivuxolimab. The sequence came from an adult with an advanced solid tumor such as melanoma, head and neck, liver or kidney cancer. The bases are TGTGCCAGCTCAGACAGGGTGGGGGAGCAGTACTTC. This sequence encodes CASSDRVGEQYF.